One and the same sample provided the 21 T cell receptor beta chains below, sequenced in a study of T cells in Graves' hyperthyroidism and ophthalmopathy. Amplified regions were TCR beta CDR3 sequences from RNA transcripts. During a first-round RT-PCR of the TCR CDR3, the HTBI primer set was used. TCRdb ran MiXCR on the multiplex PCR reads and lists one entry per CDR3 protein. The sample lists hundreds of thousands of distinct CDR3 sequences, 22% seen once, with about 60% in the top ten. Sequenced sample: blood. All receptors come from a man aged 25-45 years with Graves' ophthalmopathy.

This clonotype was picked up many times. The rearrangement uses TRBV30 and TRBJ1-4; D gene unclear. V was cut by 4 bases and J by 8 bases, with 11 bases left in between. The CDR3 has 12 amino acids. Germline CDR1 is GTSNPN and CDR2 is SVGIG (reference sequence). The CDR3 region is CAWTSDGEKLFF. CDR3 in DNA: TGTGCCTGGACCTCAGACGGCGAAAAACTGTTTTTT. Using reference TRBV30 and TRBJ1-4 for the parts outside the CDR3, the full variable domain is SQTIHQWPATLVQPVGSPLSLECTVEGTSNPNLYWYRQAAGRGLQLLFYSVGIGQISSEVPQNLSASRPQDRQFILSSKKLLLSDSGFYLCAWTSDGEKLFFGSGTQLSVL.

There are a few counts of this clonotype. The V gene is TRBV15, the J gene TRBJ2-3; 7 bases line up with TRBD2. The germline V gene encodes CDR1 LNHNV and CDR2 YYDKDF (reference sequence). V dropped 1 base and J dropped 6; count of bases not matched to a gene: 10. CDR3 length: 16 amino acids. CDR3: CATSRVGLVGKDTQYF. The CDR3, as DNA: TGTGCCACCAGCAGAGTCGGACTAGTCGGGAAGGATACGCAGTATTTT.

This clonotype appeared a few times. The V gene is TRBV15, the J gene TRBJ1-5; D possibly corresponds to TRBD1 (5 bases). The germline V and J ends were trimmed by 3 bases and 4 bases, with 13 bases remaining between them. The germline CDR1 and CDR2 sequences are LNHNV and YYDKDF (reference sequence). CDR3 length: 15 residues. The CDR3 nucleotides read TGTGCCACCAGCAGCAGGGATCACAGGAATCAGCCCCAGCATTTT. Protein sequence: CATSSRDHRNQPQHF.

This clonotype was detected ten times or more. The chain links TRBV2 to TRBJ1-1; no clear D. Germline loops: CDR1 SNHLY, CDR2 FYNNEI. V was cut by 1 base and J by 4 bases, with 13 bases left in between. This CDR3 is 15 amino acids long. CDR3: CASSEGRALSTEAFF. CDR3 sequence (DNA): TGTGCCAGCAGTGAAGGCCGGGCCCTGAGCACTGAAGCTTTCTTT. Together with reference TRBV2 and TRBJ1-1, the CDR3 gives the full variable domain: EPEVTQTPSHQVTQMGQEVILRCVPISNHLYFYWYRQILGQKVEFLVSFYNNEISEKSEIFDDQFSVERPDGSNFTLKIRSTKLEDSAMYFCASSEGRALSTEAFFGQGTRLTVV.

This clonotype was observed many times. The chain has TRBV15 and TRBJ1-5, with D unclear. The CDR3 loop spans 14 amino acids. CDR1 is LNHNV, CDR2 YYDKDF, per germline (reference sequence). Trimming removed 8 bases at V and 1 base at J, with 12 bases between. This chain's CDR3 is CATELYGSNQPQHF. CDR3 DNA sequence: TGTGCCACCGAGCTGTACGGAAGCAATCAGCCCCAGCATTTT.

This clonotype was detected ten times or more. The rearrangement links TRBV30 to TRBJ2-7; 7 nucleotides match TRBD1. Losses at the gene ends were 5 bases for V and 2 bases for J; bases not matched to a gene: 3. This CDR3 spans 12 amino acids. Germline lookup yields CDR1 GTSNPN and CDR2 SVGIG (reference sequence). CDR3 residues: CAWAGTAYEQYF. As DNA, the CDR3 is TGTGCCTGGGCTGGGACAGCCTACGAGCAGTACTTC.

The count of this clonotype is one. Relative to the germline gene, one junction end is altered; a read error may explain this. The CDR3 nucleotides read TGCAGTGCTACCCCCATGGGACAGAGCTCCCACGAGCAGTACTTC. This translates into CSATPMGQSSHEQYF. The chain couples TRBV20-1 to TRBJ2-7; TRBD1 matches 7 bases. Germline CDR1 and CDR2: DFQATT and SNEGSKA (reference sequence). The CDR3 extends over 15 amino acids.

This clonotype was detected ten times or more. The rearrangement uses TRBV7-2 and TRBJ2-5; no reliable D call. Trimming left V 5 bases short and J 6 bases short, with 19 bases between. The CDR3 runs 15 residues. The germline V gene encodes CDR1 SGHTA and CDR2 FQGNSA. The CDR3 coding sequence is TGTGCCAGCAGCCCCCCGACGAGCCTCCGAAAGACCCAGTACTTC. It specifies CASSPPTSLRKTQYF.

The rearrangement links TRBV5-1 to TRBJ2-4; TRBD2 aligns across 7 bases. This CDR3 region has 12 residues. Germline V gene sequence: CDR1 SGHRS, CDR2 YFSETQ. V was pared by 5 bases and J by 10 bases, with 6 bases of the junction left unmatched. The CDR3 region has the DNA TGCGCCAGCAGAATGGCGGGAGAGATTCAGTACTTC. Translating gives CASRMAGEIQYF. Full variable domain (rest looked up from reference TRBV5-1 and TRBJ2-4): KAGVTQTPRYLIKTRGQQVTLSCSPISGHRSVSWYQQTPGQGLQFLFEYFSETQRNKGNFPGRFSGRQFSNSRSEMNVSTLELGDSALYLCASRMAGEIQYFGAGTRLSVL.

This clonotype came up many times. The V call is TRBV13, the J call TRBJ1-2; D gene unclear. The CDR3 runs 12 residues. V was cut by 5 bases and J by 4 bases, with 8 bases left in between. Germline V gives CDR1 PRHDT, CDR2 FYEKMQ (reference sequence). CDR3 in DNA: TGTGCCAGCAGCATGGTTACCTATGGCTACACCTTC. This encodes CASSMVTYGYTF.

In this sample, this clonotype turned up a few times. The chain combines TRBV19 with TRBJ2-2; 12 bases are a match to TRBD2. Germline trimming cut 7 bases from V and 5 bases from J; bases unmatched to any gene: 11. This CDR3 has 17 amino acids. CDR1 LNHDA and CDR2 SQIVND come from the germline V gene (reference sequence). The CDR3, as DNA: TGTGCCAGTACCCCCCGGCTAGCGGGAGGGATGACCGGGGAGCTGTTTTTT. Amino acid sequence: CASTPRLAGGMTGELFF.

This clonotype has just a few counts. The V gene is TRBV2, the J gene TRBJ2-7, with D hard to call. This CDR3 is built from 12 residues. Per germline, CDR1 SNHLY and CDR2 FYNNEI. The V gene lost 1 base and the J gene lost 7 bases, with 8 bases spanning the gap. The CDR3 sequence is CASSEELGEQYF. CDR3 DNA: TGTGCCAGCAGTGAAGAGCTGGGTGAGCAGTACTTC. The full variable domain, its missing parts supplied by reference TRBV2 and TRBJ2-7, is EPEVTQTPSHQVTQMGQEVILRCVPISNHLYFYWYRQILGQKVEFLVSFYNNEISEKSEIFDDQFSVERPDGSNFTLKIRSTKLEDSAMYFCASSEELGEQYFGPGTRLTVT.

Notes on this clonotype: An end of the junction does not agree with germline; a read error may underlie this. The CDR3 reads CAGSQDYKGTGGNIQYF. The CDR3 nucleotides read TGTGCCGGCAGCCAAGATTACAAGGGCACAGGGGGTAACATTCAGTACTTC. The rearrangement links TRBV28 to TRBJ2-4, with 8 bases aligning to TRBD1. Germline V gives CDR1 MDHEN, CDR2 SYDVKM. The CDR3 sequence is 17 residues long.

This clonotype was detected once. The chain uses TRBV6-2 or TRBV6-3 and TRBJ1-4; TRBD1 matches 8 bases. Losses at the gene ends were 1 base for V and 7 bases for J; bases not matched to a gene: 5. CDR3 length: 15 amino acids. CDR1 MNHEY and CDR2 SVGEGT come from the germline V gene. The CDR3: CASSYFPGQAEKLFF. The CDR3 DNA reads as TGTGCCAGCAGTTACTTTCCGGGACAGGCTGAAAAACTGTTTTTT.

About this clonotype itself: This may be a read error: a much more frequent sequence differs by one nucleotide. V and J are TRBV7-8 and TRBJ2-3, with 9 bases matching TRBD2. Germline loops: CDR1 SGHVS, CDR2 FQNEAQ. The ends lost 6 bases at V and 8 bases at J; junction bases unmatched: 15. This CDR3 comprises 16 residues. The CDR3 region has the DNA TGTGCCAGCAGTTTTGCGGGAGGGCCGATATCAGGTACGCAGTATTTT. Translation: CASSFAGGPISGTQYF.

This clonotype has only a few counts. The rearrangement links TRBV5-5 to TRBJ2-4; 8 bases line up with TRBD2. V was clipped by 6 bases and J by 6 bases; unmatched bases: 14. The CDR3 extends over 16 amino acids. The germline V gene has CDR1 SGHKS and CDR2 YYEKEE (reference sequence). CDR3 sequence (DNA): TGTGCCAGCACTCCGGGGACGGGAGGGCCCGGAAACATTCAGTACTTC. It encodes CASTPGTGGPGNIQYF.

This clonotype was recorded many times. The CDR3 region has the DNA TGTGCCAGCAGCCCCCCCGGGAGGTGGGATGAGCAGTTCTTC. It is translated as CASSPPGRWDEQFF. The genes are TRBV7-3 and TRBJ2-1; TRBD2 agrees at 7 bases. The junction had 9 bases not matched to a gene; V was cut back by 5 bases and J by 8 bases. Germline lookup yields CDR1 SGHTA and CDR2 FQGTGA. CDR3 length: 14 residues.

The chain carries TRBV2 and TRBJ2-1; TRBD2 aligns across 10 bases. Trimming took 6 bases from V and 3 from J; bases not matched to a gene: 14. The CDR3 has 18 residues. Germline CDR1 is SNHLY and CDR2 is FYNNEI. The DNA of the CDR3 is TGTGCCAGCAGGAAACCCCGTGGGGCTAGCGGGGGCTACAATGAGCAGTTCTTC. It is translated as CASRKPRGASGGYNEQFF.

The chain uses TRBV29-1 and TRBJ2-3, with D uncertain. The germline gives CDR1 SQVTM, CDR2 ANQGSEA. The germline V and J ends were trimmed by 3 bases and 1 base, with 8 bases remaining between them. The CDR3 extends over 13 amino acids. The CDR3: CSVEVTGTDTQYF. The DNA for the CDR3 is TGCAGCGTTGAGGTCACAGGCACAGATACGCAGTATTTT.

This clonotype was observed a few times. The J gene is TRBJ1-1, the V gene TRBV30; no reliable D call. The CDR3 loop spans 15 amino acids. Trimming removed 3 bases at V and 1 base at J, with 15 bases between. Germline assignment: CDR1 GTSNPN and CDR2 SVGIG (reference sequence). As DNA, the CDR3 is TGTGCCTGGAGGGCGTGGGCAGTCCCGAACACTGAAGCTTTCTTT. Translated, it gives CAWRAWAVPNTEAFF.

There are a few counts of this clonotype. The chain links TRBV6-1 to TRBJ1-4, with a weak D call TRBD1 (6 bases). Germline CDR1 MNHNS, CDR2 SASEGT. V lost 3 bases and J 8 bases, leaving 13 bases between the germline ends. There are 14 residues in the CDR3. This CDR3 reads CASSDLWTVEKLFF. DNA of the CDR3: TGTGCCAGCAGTGATTTATGGACAGTGGAAAAACTGTTTTTT.